This is a list of T cell receptor beta chains from one sample in a study of T cell changes during pregnancy in multiple sclerosis. The data were produced by immunoSEQ multiplex PCR, yet TCRdb's version contains in-frame clones alone and is incomplete. The table has 70,000 to 95,000 clones, roughly 93% seen once; the top ten hold roughly 2.5%. The sequencing used peripheral blood, collected in the second trimester of pregnancy. The receptor source for this set is a female donor with multiple sclerosis, enrolled in a pregnancy study. Both conserved end residues are part of each CDR3. A D gene is named only where the DNA matches it firmly. The listing skips clone size in some rows; elsewhere it reads once, few, many or a size class.

v_gene	d_gene	j_gene	abundance	CDR3aa	CDR3nt
TRBV13	NA	TRBJ2-5	NA	CASSLGGRTVQETQYF	TGTGCCAGCAGCTTAGGCGGGAGGACAGTCCAAGAGACCCAGTACTTC
TRBV13	TRBD2	TRBJ2-3	NA	CASSLEGLAGGLADTQYF	TGTGCCAGCAGCTTAGAAGGACTAGCGGGGGGGCTAGCAGATACGCAGTATTTT
TRBV2	NA	TRBJ2-5	once	CASSDLDRKETQYF	TGTGCCAGCAGTGATCTGGACAGAAAAGAGACCCAGTACTTC
TRBV11-2	TRBD1	TRBJ1-2	NA	CASSPRTGGISSYGYTF	TGTGCCAGCAGCCCCCGGACAGGGGGTATCTCTAGCTATGGCTACACCTTC
TRBV4-1	NA	TRBJ2-3	NA	CASSQPVRGSTDTQYF	TGCGCCAGCAGCCAACCCGTGCGGGGATCCACAGATACGCAGTATTTT
TRBV19	TRBD2	TRBJ2-5	NA	CASSRGEGSTFPETQYF	TGTGCCAGTAGCCGAGGGGAGGGCTCTACCTTTCCAGAGACCCAGTACTTC
TRBV5-1	TRBD2	TRBJ2-3	once	CATTLAGGRADTQYF	TGCGCCACCACCCTAGCGGGGGGCCGTGCAGATACGCAGTATTTT
TRBV6-1	TRBD1	TRBJ1-5	NA	CASSGQGALGQPQHF	TGTGCCAGCAGTGGACAGGGGGCTCTTGGTCAGCCCCAGCATTTT
TRBV9	NA	TRBJ2-2	NA	CASSVFQSGYTGELFF	TGTGCCAGCAGCGTATTTCAATCGGGGTACACCGGGGAGCTGTTTTTT
TRBV7-6	TRBD1	TRBJ2-3	NA	CASSLVSGTGRTDTQYF	TGTGCCAGCAGCTTAGTATCCGGGACAGGTAGAACGGATACGCAGTATTTT
TRBV11-2	NA	TRBJ1-6	NA	CASSPSLGRTSSPLHF	TGTGCCAGCAGCCCATCCCTAGGACGGACAAGCTCACCCCTCCACTTT
TRBV9	NA	TRBJ2-7	NA	CASSSSTGSSYEQYF	TGTGCCAGCAGCTCCTCGACAGGTAGCTCCTACGAGCAGTACTTC
TRBV4-1	NA	TRBJ1-5	NA	CASSQDPGSGQPQHF	TGCGCCAGCAGCCAAGATCCCGGTTCGGGTCAGCCCCAGCATTTT
TRBV6-1	NA	TRBJ2-7	NA	CASKLTEPYEQYF	TGTGCCAGCAAGTTGACAGAGCCCTACGAGCAGTACTTC
TRBV9	NA	TRBJ1-1	NA	CASSVMGVHTEAFF	TGTGCCAGCAGCGTAATGGGCGTTCACACTGAAGCTTTCTTT
TRBV21-1	NA	TRBJ2-7	NA	CASSNPGTGGSEQYF	TGTGCCAGCAGCAACCCCGGGACAGGGGGATCCGAGCAGTACTTC
TRBV13	TRBD1	TRBJ2-7	NA	CASGGQGASYEQYF	TGTGCCAGCGGGGGACAGGGGGCTTCGTACGAGCAGTACTTC
TRBV14	TRBD1	TRBJ2-7	once	CASSHLDREGDQYF	TGTGCCAGCAGCCATCTGGACAGGGAAGGGGACCAGTACTTC
TRBV5-1	NA	TRBJ2-3	NA	CASSLISGTDTQYF	TGCGCCAGCAGCTTGATTTCCGGCACAGATACGCAGTATTTT
TRBV15	NA	TRBJ1-4	NA	CATSGVGALNEKLFF	TGTGCCACCAGCGGAGTGGGAGCTCTTAATGAAAAACTGTTTTTT
TRBV30	NA	TRBJ1-5	once	CAWSEGDDWQPQHF	TGTGCCTGGAGTGAAGGGGATGATTGGCAGCCCCAGCATTTT
TRBV10-3	NA	TRBJ1-6	few	CAFRPDIYNSPLHF	TGTGCCTTTAGACCGGACATTTATAATTCACCCCTCCACTTT
TRBV7-3	NA	TRBJ2-2	NA	CASSANGRRDTGELFF	TGTGCCAGCAGCGCTAACGGGAGACGGGACACCGGGGAGCTGTTTTTT
TRBV13	TRBD1	TRBJ2-7	NA	CASSLTTGLTFGPLYEQYF	TGTGCCAGCAGCTTGACGACAGGGCTAACTTTTGGGCCGTTGTACGAGCAGTACTTC
TRBV9	NA	TRBJ2-3	NA	CASSVEGSTDTQYF	TGTGCCAGCAGCGTGGAGGGAAGCACAGATACGCAGTATTTT
TRBV6-1	TRBD1	TRBJ1-2	NA	CASSGTLRTGKGYGYTF	TGTGCCAGCAGTGGTACTCTTCGGACAGGGAAGGGCTATGGCTACACCTTC
TRBV28	NA	TRBJ1-1	NA	CASRNPSAAFF	TGTGCCAGCAGGAATCCGAGTGCAGCTTTCTTT
TRBV5-1	NA	TRBJ2-7	NA	CASSTSGYEQYF	TGCGCCAGCAGCACCTCAGGGTACGAGCAGTACTTC
TRBV6-5	NA	TRBJ1-5	NA	CASSSRGRSNQPQHF	TGTGCCAGCAGCTCTCGAGGGCGGAGCAATCAGCCCCAGCATTTT
TRBV5-1	TRBD2	TRBJ2-1	NA	CASRKRKTSGDSNEQFF	TGCGCCAGCCGAAAGCGGAAGACTAGCGGGGATTCGAATGAGCAGTTCTTC
TRBV6-1	NA	TRBJ1-2	NA	CASSENSRSFYTF	TGTGCCAGCAGTGAAAACAGCCGTAGTTTCTACACCTTC
TRBV13	NA	TRBJ2-7	NA	CASSLYRGHEQYF	TGTGCCAGCAGCTTATATAGGGGCCACGAGCAGTACTTC
TRBV7-3	TRBD2	TRBJ2-5	NA	CASSLGLAGETQYF	TGTGCCAGCAGCTTGGGACTAGCGGGAGAGACCCAGTACTTC
TRBV27	TRBD1	TRBJ1-2	NA	CASSLGQGIYGYTF	TGTGCCAGCAGTTTGGGACAGGGAATCTATGGCTACACCTTC
TRBV18	TRBD1	TRBJ1-2	once	CASSPPFSTGVGYGYTF	TGTGCCAGCTCACCACCGTTCTCGACAGGGGTTGGCTATGGCTACACCTTC
TRBV9	NA	TRBJ2-1	once	CASSVVHSVEQFF	TGTGCCAGCAGCGTAGTTCACTCGGTTGAGCAGTTCTTC
TRBV4-1	TRBD1	TRBJ2-5	NA	CASSQVRPGQGPETQYF	TGCGCCAGCAGCCAAGTCCGTCCGGGACAGGGGCCAGAGACCCAGTACTTC
TRBV19	NA	TRBJ1-2	NA	CASSPPTGIVHGYTF	TGTGCCAGTAGTCCGCCGACAGGAATCGTACATGGCTACACCTTC